Reported below is one T cell receptor (beta chain). Trimming at V came to 6 bases and at J to 0 bases, leaving 5 bases not matched to a gene. The CDR3 length is 16 residues. Germline-derived CDR1 and CDR2 are LGHNT and FRNRAP. The entry originates in a study of shared clonotypes between healthy human individuals. Study details: Researchers assigned three CD4 naive, three CD4 memory, two CD8 naive and one CD8 memory plate to each donor.

Sequencing used immunoSEQ multiplex PCR; TCRdb keeps in-frame clones, though not all of them. The data contain roughly 1 million clones, approximately 78% of them singletons. Healthy HIV-negative adults with no recent acute infections or vaccinations were recruited as donors. The sample was memory CD4+ T cells from PBMCs. Subset described: CD45RA-negative fraction. The chain employs TRBV12-5 and TRBJ2-2; 9 bases align to TRBD2. The origin of this receptor is a man aged 18 to 35 in good health. Some clones in this sample may be carry-over from other donors' samples. Here the CDR3 DNA reads TGTGCTAGTGGGCTAGCGGGGATTACGAACACCGGGGAGCTGTTTTTT. Translation gives CASGLAGITNTGELFF.